Listed here is a single TCR beta chain. Its target is unknown. The CDR3 extends over 18 amino acids. V shed 0 bases and J shed 0 bases, with 15 bases lying between them. Germline V gives CDR1 SGHRS, CDR2 YFSETQ. Each CDR3 protein gets one entry after TCRdb re-called the 5' RACE reads with MiXCR. The table includes some 120,000 distinct CDR3 sequences, about a sixth detected once. The data belong to a study of T-cell memory formation after mild COVID-19. The overall study: Most TCR clusters belonged to a single donor.

Findings and limits, study-wide: Clones shrinking from day 15 to 85 showed even CD4/CD8 mixes; later expanders tilted CD4+.

This receptor was taken from an adult woman who had mild COVID-19 (a few samples of this study predate the infection). Cell type and time point are not known. The chain links TRBV5-1 to TRBJ2-2; D is perhaps TRBD1 (6 bases). The sample comprised PBMCs or a T cell subset sorted from them (not recorded which). In nucleotides, the CDR3 is TGCGCCAGCAGCTTGGACCGGACAGTCCCCGCGAACACCGGGGAGCTGTTTTTT. Its translation: CASSLDRTVPANTGELFF.